This TCR beta chain was identified in a study of T cell repertoires in cytomegalovirus infection. Study background: Matching HLA type and CMV infection were both indicated by public TCR beta signatures.

Study-level points and caveats: Carriage of CMV together with the relevant HLA was identifiable through cumulative public TCR beta family frequency. Clonotypes of TCR beta that were HLA-C-restricted and CMV-specific dominated the ex vivo response.

This clonotype was observed many times. Antigen specificity is unknown. TCRdb reprocessed the reads with MiXCR, giving one entry per CDR3 protein. The table records around 320,000 distinct CDR3 sequences, approximately 9.5% of them present only once. CDR3 size: 12 residues. CDR1 and CDR2 (germline): SGHTA, FQGNSA. The V end lost 2 bases, the J end lost 9 bases, and 11 bases lay between the germline ends. The sequence came from a human donor in good health (CMV status not recorded). Some clones in this sample may be carry-over from other donors' samples. The chain joins TRBV7-2 to TRBJ2-7; perhaps TRBD2 as D (5 bases). Sequencing input: PBMCs. The CDR3 nucleotides are TGTGCCAGCAGCTTATTCCCCGCGGGGCAGTACTTC. This gives the protein CASSLFPAGQYF.